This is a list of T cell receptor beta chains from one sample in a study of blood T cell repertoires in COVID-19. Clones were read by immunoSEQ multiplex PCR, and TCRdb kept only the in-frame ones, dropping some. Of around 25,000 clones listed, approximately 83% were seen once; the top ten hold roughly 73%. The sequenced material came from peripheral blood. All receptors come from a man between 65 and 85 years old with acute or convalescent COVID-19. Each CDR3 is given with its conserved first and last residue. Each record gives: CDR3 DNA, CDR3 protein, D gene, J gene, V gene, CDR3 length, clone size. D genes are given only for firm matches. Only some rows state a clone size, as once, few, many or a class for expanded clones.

cdr3_nt: TGTGCCAGCAGCTTAGACTTGAGCTCCTATAATTCACCCCTCCACTTT
cdr3_aa: CASSLDLSSYNSPLHF
d_call: NA
j_call: TRBJ1-6
v_call: TRBV7-9
cdr3_length: 16
clone_size: NA

cdr3_nt: TGTGCCAGCAGCCGAACAGGGGTCACTGAAGCTTTCTTT
cdr3_aa: CASSRTGVTEAFF
d_call: TRBD1
j_call: TRBJ1-1
v_call: TRBV14
cdr3_length: 13
clone_size: NA

cdr3_nt: TGTGCCAGCAGTAGGCTAGCTGAAATTGGCGAGCAGTTCTTC
cdr3_aa: CASSRLAEIGEQFF
d_call: NA
j_call: TRBJ2-1
v_call: TRBV2
cdr3_length: 14
clone_size: NA

cdr3_nt: TGTGCCAGCAGCTTTGCGGCCCCCATTACGCGGCAGCCCCAGCATTTT
cdr3_aa: CASSFAAPITRQPQHF
d_call: NA
j_call: TRBJ1-5
v_call: TRBV7-3
cdr3_length: 16
clone_size: NA

cdr3_nt: TGTGCCAGCGGGGAGGGAGTGGAGCAGTACTTC
cdr3_aa: CASGEGVEQYF
d_call: TRBD2
j_call: TRBJ2-7
v_call: TRBV27
cdr3_length: 11
clone_size: few

cdr3_nt: TGTGCCAGCAGCTTAACCGGACTAGCGGGAGCCGGGGGGTCCTGCGAGCAGTACTTC
cdr3_aa: CASSLTGLAGAGGSCEQYF
d_call: TRBD2
j_call: TRBJ2-7
v_call: TRBV7-3
cdr3_length: 19
clone_size: NA

cdr3_nt: TGTGCCATCAGTGAGAGAGTGGGGGGAGAGAACACCGGGGAGCTGTTTTTT
cdr3_aa: CAISERVGGENTGELFF
d_call: NA
j_call: TRBJ2-2
v_call: TRBV10-3
cdr3_length: 17
clone_size: once

cdr3_nt: TGTGCCAGCAGCTTTGGGGGACAGGGAACCTATGGCTACACCTTC
cdr3_aa: CASSFGGQGTYGYTF
d_call: TRBD1
j_call: TRBJ1-2
v_call: TRBV7-8
cdr3_length: 15
clone_size: NA

cdr3_nt: TGTGCCAGCAGCTTAGGTCTGGCGGCGAAAATTGCGGAGCCCCAGCATTTT
cdr3_aa: CASSLGLAAKIAEPQHF
d_call: NA
j_call: TRBJ1-5
v_call: TRBV7-9
cdr3_length: 17
clone_size: NA

cdr3_nt: TGTGCCAGCAGTGGGACCTCAGGGGGGCAAGAGACCCAGTACTTC
cdr3_aa: CASSGTSGGQETQYF
d_call: NA
j_call: TRBJ2-5
v_call: TRBV25-1
cdr3_length: 15
clone_size: NA

cdr3_nt: TGTGCCAGCAGCTCCGGGTTGAATGAAAAACTGTTTTTT
cdr3_aa: CASSSGLNEKLFF
d_call: NA
j_call: TRBJ1-4
v_call: TRBV11-2
cdr3_length: 13
clone_size: NA

cdr3_nt: TGTGCCAGCAGCCGATCCGGGACACCAGTCGCTTTCTTT
cdr3_aa: CASSRSGTPVAFF
d_call: NA
j_call: TRBJ1-1
v_call: TRBV5-6
cdr3_length: 13
clone_size: NA

cdr3_nt: TGTGCCAGCAGCTATACGGGGATAAGCCGGGGGGCCCTCCACTTT
cdr3_aa: CASSYTGISRGALHF
d_call: NA
j_call: TRBJ1-6
v_call: TRBV3-1/TRBV3-2
cdr3_length: 15
clone_size: NA

cdr3_nt: TGTGCCAGCAGTTTCTCCAATCAGCCCCAGCATTTT
cdr3_aa: CASSFSNQPQHF
d_call: NA
j_call: TRBJ1-5
v_call: TRBV12-3/TRBV12-4
cdr3_length: 12
clone_size: few

cdr3_nt: TGTGCCAGCAGCTCAGGAGGACTATCCTATGGCTACACCTTC
cdr3_aa: CASSSGGLSYGYTF
d_call: NA
j_call: TRBJ1-2
v_call: TRBV3-1/TRBV3-2
cdr3_length: 14
clone_size: few

cdr3_nt: TGTGCCAGCAGCTACAGGGGCAACACCGGGGAGCTGTTTTTT
cdr3_aa: CASSYRGNTGELFF
d_call: TRBD1
j_call: TRBJ2-2
v_call: TRBV11-2
cdr3_length: 14
clone_size: NA

cdr3_nt: TGCGCCAGCAGCCCGGCCTCTGAGGGTGAGCAGTACTTC
cdr3_aa: CASSPASEGEQYF
d_call: NA
j_call: TRBJ2-7
v_call: TRBV4-3
cdr3_length: 13
clone_size: NA

cdr3_nt: TGTGCCAGCAGTGTACAGGGAACCGGGGCCAACGTCCTGACTTTC
cdr3_aa: CASSVQGTGANVLTF
d_call: NA
j_call: TRBJ2-6
v_call: TRBV7-9
cdr3_length: 15
clone_size: NA

cdr3_nt: TGTGCCAGCAGTTGGGGGCCGGGGAACACCATATATTTT
cdr3_aa: CASSWGPGNTIYF
d_call: NA
j_call: TRBJ1-3
v_call: TRBV27
cdr3_length: 13
clone_size: NA

cdr3_nt: TGTGCCACCAGCAGAGATCGGGGCAATCAGCCCCAGCATTTT
cdr3_aa: CATSRDRGNQPQHF
d_call: NA
j_call: TRBJ1-5
v_call: TRBV15
cdr3_length: 14
clone_size: NA

cdr3_nt: TGTGCCAGCAGTTCGGCAGGCAAAAACACCGGGGAGCTGTTTTTT
cdr3_aa: CASSSAGKNTGELFF
d_call: NA
j_call: TRBJ2-2
v_call: TRBV6-5
cdr3_length: 15
clone_size: NA

cdr3_nt: TGTGCCTGCAAAAGGGGTGAAAAACTGTTTTTT
cdr3_aa: CACKRGEKLFF
d_call: NA
j_call: TRBJ1-4
v_call: TRBV30
cdr3_length: 11
clone_size: NA

cdr3_nt: TGTGCCAGTAGTATGGGACAGAGTGTCGACGAGCAGTACTTC
cdr3_aa: CASSMGQSVDEQYF
d_call: TRBD1
j_call: TRBJ2-7
v_call: TRBV19
cdr3_length: 14
clone_size: NA